This entry describes one T cell receptor beta chain. The data were obtained in a study of blood T cell repertoires in COVID-19. About the research overall: The United States, Italy and Spain supplied acute and convalescent COVID-19 samples. In each case, the material was cDNA or gDNA derived from T cells, B-cell-depleted T cells, or PBMCs.

The ends lost 2 bases at V and 8 bases at J; junction bases unmatched: 7. CDR1 is SGHVS, CDR2 FNYEAQ, per germline. The CDR3 runs 15 residues. In the authors' workflow: How many nucleated cells were present was estimated from reference gene primer amplification. Sequencing was performed with immunoSEQ multiplex PCR; in TCRdb, only in-frame clones are kept and a portion is missing. V and J calls and clone size are those listed in that table; D and trimming were worked out from the DNA. The sample consists of about 150,000 clones, approximately 86% of them appearing once. Sequenced sample: peripheral blood. The receptor was derived from a man between 65 and 85 years old with acute or convalescent COVID-19. This chain uses TRBV7-6 with TRBJ2-1; 9 bases align to TRBD2. CDR3 nucleotide sequence: TGTGCCAGCAGCTTAATCCAGCGGGAGGTGGATGAGCAGTTCTTC. It is translated as CASSLIQREVDEQFF. Drawing the rest from reference TRBV7-6 and TRBJ2-1, the complete variable domain is GAGVSQSPRYKVTKRGQDVALRCDPISGHVSLYWYRQALGQGPEFLTYFNYEAQQDKSGLPNDRFSAERPEGSISTLTIQRTEQRDSAMYRCASSLIQREVDEQFFGPGTRLTVL.